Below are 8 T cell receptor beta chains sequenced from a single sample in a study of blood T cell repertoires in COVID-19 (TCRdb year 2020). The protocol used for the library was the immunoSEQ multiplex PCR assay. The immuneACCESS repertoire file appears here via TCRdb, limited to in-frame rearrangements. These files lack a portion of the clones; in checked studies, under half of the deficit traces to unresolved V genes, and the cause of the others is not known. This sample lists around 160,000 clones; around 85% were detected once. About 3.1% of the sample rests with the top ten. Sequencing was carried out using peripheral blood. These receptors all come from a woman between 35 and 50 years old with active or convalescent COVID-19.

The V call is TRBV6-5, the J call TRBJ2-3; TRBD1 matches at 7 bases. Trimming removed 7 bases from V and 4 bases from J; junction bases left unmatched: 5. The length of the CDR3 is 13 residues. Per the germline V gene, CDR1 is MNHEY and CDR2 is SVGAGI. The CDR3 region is CASNLQGADTQYF. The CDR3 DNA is TGTGCCAGCAACCTGCAGGGGGCAGATACGCAGTATTTT.

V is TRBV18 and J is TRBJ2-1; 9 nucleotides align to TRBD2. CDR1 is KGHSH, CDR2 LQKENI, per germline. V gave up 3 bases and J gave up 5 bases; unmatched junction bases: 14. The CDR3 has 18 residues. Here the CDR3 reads CASSPTRILGTSNNEQFF. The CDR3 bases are TGTGCCAGCTCACCCACCCGTATACTTGGGACTAGCAACAATGAGCAGTTCTTC.

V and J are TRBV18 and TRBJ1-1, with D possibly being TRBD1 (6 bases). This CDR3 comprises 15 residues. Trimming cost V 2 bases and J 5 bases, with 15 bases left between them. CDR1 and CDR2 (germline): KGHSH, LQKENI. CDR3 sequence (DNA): TGTGCCAGCTCACCAGGGGGAGGGGGGCGAACTGAAGCTTTCTTT. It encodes CASSPGGGGRTEAFF.

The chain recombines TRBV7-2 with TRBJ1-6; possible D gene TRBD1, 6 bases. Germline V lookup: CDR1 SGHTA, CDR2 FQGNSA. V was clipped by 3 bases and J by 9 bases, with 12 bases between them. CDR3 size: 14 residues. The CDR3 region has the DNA TGTGCCAGCAGCTTCCGGGACAATTCTTCACCCCTCCACTTT. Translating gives CASSFRDNSSPLHF.

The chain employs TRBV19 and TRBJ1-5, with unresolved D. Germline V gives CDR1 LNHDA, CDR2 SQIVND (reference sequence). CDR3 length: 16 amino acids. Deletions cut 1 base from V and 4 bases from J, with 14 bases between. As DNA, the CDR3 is TGTGCCAGTAGTATAGTCCTAATCGTATCTAATCAGCCCCAGCATTTT. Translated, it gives CASSIVLIVSNQPQHF.

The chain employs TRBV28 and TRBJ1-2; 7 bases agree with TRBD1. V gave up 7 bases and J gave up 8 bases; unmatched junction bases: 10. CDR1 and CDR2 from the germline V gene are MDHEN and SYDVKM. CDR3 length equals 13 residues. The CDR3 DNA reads TGTGCCAGCACCCCCGACAGGGTCGGCGGCTACACCTTC. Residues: CASTPDRVGGYTF.

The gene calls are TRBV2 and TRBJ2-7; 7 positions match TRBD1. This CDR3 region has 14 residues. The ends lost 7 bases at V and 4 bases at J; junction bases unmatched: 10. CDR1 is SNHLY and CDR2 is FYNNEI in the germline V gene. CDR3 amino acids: CASNKDRDLYEQYF. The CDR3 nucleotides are TGTGCCAGCAACAAAGACAGGGACCTATACGAGCAGTACTTC.

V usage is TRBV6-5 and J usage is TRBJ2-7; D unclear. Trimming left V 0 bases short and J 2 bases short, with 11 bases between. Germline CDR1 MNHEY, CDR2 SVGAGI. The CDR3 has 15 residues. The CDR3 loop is CASSYSSNGPYEQYF. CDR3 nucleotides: TGTGCCAGCAGTTACTCGAGTAACGGTCCCTACGAGCAGTACTTC.